This T cell receptor (beta chain) is from a study of cytomegalovirus exposure and HLA in healthy donors (dated by TCRdb to 2015 to 2018). Context from the whole study: In an earlier analysis of approximately 500 of the donors, around 290 Gb of sequence data and some 100 million unique TCR beta sequences from some 170 million T cells were reported. An early release that covered about 600 HLA-typed donors contained approximately 300 gigabases of sequencing data and 70 million to 100 million unique TCR sequences. The genetic ancestry cluster associated with self-reported Caucasian donors included over 65% of the approximately 400 genotyped donors. The study aimed to test whether cataloging public T cell receptors could reveal signatures of past pathogen exposure. The study profiled the T cell repertoires of 500 to 800 subjects by immunosequencing and related them to cytomegalovirus serostatus. In addition to the first cohort of about 650 subjects, a separate validation cohort of 120 different subjects was used. To predict cytomegalovirus infection status, the study brought together high-throughput TCR immunosequencing, statistical association of individual TCRs with disease status, and machine learning. To study patterns of TCR occurrence, a later analysis re-analyzed previously published TCR beta repertoires from just over 650 donors and added high-resolution HLA genotyping. The later analysis used no new phenotypic data to find candidate immune exposures, relying instead on TCR beta sequences and their occurrence across donors. An earlier analysis of approximately 640 of the donors applied high-throughput TCR beta sequencing to assess whether each TCR beta V gene segment acted as functional or pseudogenic. Donor age, sex, ethnicity and CMV serostatus were compiled together with the repertoire data. Genome-wide SNP genotypes for about three fifths of the roughly 700 donors were used in a later genetic analysis, which treated that subset as a discovery cohort. Every repertoire in the discovery cohort had been generated on one and the same sequencing platform. HLA typing covered class I and class II loci at four-digit resolution. The number of typed donors differed by locus: about 620-630 for A, B, C, DRB1 and DQB1; approximately 530 for DQA1; some 590 for DPA1; and 400 to 480 for DPB1. Because of strong linkage in the cohort, four to six DR-DQ haplotypes were treated as single units for association and clustering. Among almost 400 genotyped donors of the cohort, an average of about 240,000 unique TCR beta nucleotide sequences were sequenced per donor, roughly 18% of them non-productive. General study outcomes and caveats: The presence/absence analyses assumed that sequencing depth was roughly uniform across donors, and that assumption may not be true. This cohort had only TCR beta chains sequenced, and the lack of alpha or paired-chain data limited which features could be detected. Because some donors lacked HLA typing at each locus, the association tests relied only on the typed subset. In a later analysis, 15,000 to 20,000 TCR beta sequences were associated with specific HLA alleles at a false discovery rate of 0.05. Because the 87-base-pair reads could not distinguish some IMGT-functional V segments, including TRBV6-2 and TRBV6-3, those segments were excluded. A total of about 150 TCR beta chains were listed by the study as associated with cytomegalovirus. An earlier analysis of 450 to 750 of the donors showed that most TCR beta V segments appeared in productive rearrangements either about 90% or about 30% of the time, which broadly matched IMGT annotations. In a later analysis, the rate of TCR association differed among HLA loci, with DRB1 alleles having the most associated TCRs and HLA-C alleles having the fewest. A cluster of highly shared sequence variants was judged likely to represent a technical artifact of the sequencing pipeline. In a later analysis, most CMV-associated TCR beta chains were found to appear HLA-restricted, with HLA associations seemingly driven largely by CMV exposure. According to the authors, the approach could potentially be generalized to other disease states and immunological phenotypes. CMV serostatus was the only immune exposure information available for the cohort. Linkage disequilibrium might explain the correlated functional status among segregating V segments, but an unknown experimental factor could not be excluded. Cytomegalovirus status was reported to be diagnosed by the classifier with high specificity and sensitivity in both the original and validation cohorts. A further reported finding was that TCR beta sequences accurately predicted the HLA-A and HLA-B alleles for most subjects in the first cohort. The earlier analysis of some 560 of the donors excluded approximately 15 rarely observed V segments, including chromosome 9 orphons, because counts were too low. In vitro tests confirmed that a few of the cytomegalovirus-associated TCR beta chains recognize cytomegalovirus antigens. Compared with the roughly 670-donor mean, donors in an Asian-associated ancestry cluster had fewer N-insertions in productive TCRs, according to a later genetic analysis. V-gene and J-gene trimming of TCR beta chains was associated with a missense DCLRE1C variant in a later genetic analysis, and the association was replicated in an independent cohort. A later analysis found that HLA-associated TCR beta chains were more clonally expanded and had lower generation probabilities than equally common non-associated chains. While some public TCRs were present in many individuals, most TCR sequences turned up only very rarely across donors. A later analysis reported that several top co-occurrence clusters appeared linked to parvovirus B19, influenza, CMV and Epstein-Barr virus. When HLA alleles, especially DR and DQ, strongly co-occurred, TCR associations were difficult to assign to individual alleles.

Between the V and J ends, shortened by 0 bases and 5 bases respectively, the junction contains 6 bases. Looking up the germline V gene yields CDR1 SGHRS and CDR2 YFSETQ. From the cysteine through the phenylalanine, the CDR3 covers 12 amino acids. The entry retains the CDR3 DNA only, 36 bases that are in frame from base 1. The library was made by the immunoSEQ multiplex PCR assay. A mixture of 60 forward primers for TCR Vbeta segments and 13 reverse primers for TCR Jbeta segments was used in the multiplex PCR. Amplification of the CDR3 region of rearranged TCR beta genes was performed with a multiplex PCR assay on genomic DNA. On the Illumina HiSeq System, the amplified TCR beta libraries were sequenced as 87-base-pair reads. In the original analysis: Across the 670 or so repertoires, a later analysis counted 80 million or so unique TCR beta chains, roughly 11 million of which were shared by at least two donors. A nearest-neighbor algorithm error-corrected the raw reads and collapsed the reads into unique sequences, merging closely related sequences to remove PCR and sequencing errors. V, D and J gene segments were assigned by aligning CDR3 sequences to IMGT reference sequences. Each retained sequence needed at least a six-nucleotide match to both a V gene segment and a J gene segment. Rearrangements were classified as productive when the CDR3 lacked stop codons and remained in frame with V and J, and all other rearrangements were classified as non-productive. CDR3 was defined by IMGT convention, running from the second conserved V-encoded cysteine to the conserved J-encoded phenylalanine. The earlier analysis of about 590 of the donors excluded sequences that lacked an unambiguous match to a single V gene segment. In an earlier analysis of several hundred of the donors, a V segment was called functional when productive rearrangements were above 56.7%, and segregating when the standard deviation between donors exceeded 5%. A statistical classification framework was developed to diagnose cytomegalovirus status using the catalog of TCR beta chain sequences. In a later analysis, V and J genes were assigned by comparing TCR nucleotide sequences against IMGT/GENE-DB human TR gene sequences. The TCRdist pipeline was used in a later analysis to assign CDR3 sequences and most-parsimonious VDJ recombination scenarios. In a later analysis, each TCR beta chain was defined by its CDR3 amino acid sequence together with its V-gene family, and reads lacking a unique V-gene family were excluded. In a later analysis, nearly 600 highly shared, low-generation-probability nucleotide sequences were removed to address suspected cross-contamination and a sequencing artifact. For each public chain, a later analysis derived a clonal expansion index from normalized ranks of inferred template counts within each repertoire. In a later analysis, generation probabilities were computed with a VDJ recombination model fitted to out-of-frame rearrangements, and the resulting probabilities were checked against IGoR. Hypergeometric tests were used in a later analysis to score TCR-TCR, TCR-HLA and TCR-CMV co-occurrence, with a repertoire-size bias correction applied to the TCR pairs. In a later analysis, false discovery rates were estimated by permuting HLA or CMV assignments 20 times. In a later analysis, co-occurring TCRs were grouped using DBSCAN, and TCRdist sequence similarity was added for clustering within HLA-allele-positive subsets. Repertoires with fewer than 30,000 or more than 120,000 public chains, plus five repertoires with anomalous nucleotide sharing, were excluded from co-occurrence clustering. TCRdb retrieved this table from immuneACCESS and kept in-frame rearrangements only. Not all clones are present; in checked studies, unresolved V genes account for under half, and no reason is known for the remainder. The DNA gave D and trimming, while V, J and clone size come from that table. Within this sample are approximately 180,000 clones, with roughly 76% of them counted one time only. 4.9% of the sample belongs to the ten largest clones.

As to this clone: Its cognate antigen has yet to be identified. No base-level quality is on record; no much larger clone is a single base apart.

The cohort comprised 670 or so healthy bone marrow donors. All cohort members were sampled while nominally healthy, although unrecorded immune exposures were likely present. The donor tested CMV seropositive and was one of the 289 seropositive cohort members. Each donor provided a peripheral blood sample, and peripheral blood mononuclear cells were used for TCR beta sequencing. Genomic DNA extraction from the blood cell samples was performed with the Qiagen DNeasy Blood Extraction Kit. The sequencing input was PBMCs. Rearrangement joined TRBV5-1 to TRBJ2-7; no D gene is confidently identified. The receptor comes from a woman between 18 and 30 years old in good health and CMV-seropositive. The nucleotide sequence is TGCGCCAGCAGCTTGGTCCGGGACGAGCAGTACTTC. This sequence encodes CASSLVRDEQYF.